These 17 T cell receptor beta chains originate from one sample sequenced in a study of CXCR3-negative and CXCR3-positive naive CD8 T cells. Overall study results and limits: Against CXCR3-negative naive cells, CXCR3-positive naive cells showed more hydrophobic TRB CDR3s.

Via 5' RACE with UMI labels, TRB cDNA libraries were prepared. TCRdb reanalyzed the 5' RACE reads and collapses them to one entry per CDR3 protein, without DNA. The sample includes tens of thousands of distinct CDR3 sequences. For these TCRs, the target antigens are not known. Material for sequencing was naive CXCR3+ CD8+ T cells from blood. Subset: CD45RO-CCR7+CD27+CD95- naive CD8+ T cells expressing CXCR3 (TNR3+). The source is a human donor in good health. Some clones in this sample may be carry-over from other donors' samples.

This chain joins TRBV12-3 or TRBV12-4 and TRBJ1-2. This CDR3 region has 14 residues. The CDR3 sequence: CASSFAGANYGYTF.

The chain is built from TRBV7-9 and TRBJ2-5; TCRdb designates TRBD1, a call that cannot be tested without DNA. Germline-derived CDR1 and CDR2 are SEHNR and FQNEAQ (reference sequence). The CDR3 runs to 16 residues. This chain's CDR3 is CASSPPFRGPQETQYF.

The rearrangement joins TRBV27 to TRBJ1-1. This CDR3 spans 15 amino acids. Germline V gives CDR1 MNHEY, CDR2 SMNVEV (reference sequence). This CDR3 is CASSPVQGPGTEAFF.

This chain uses TRBV19 with TRBJ2-1. CDR1 is LNHDA, CDR2 SQIVND, per germline (reference sequence). The CDR3 is 14 amino acids. CDR3 in amino acids: CASSTWEEIDEQFF. The full variable domain, completed using reference TRBV19 and TRBJ2-1, is DGGITQSPKYLFRKEGQNVTLSCEQNLNHDAMYWYRQDPGQGLRLIYYSQIVNDFQKGDIAEGYSVSREKKESFPLTVTSAQKNPTAFYLCASSTWEEIDEQFFGPGTRLTVL.

The chain carries TRBV4-3 and TRBJ2-7; TCRdb proposes TRBD1, but this gene call is untestable without DNA. The CDR3 consists of 15 residues. Germline V lookup: CDR1 LGHNA, CDR2 YSLEER. The CDR3 sequence is CASSQYSGQGYEQYF.

The gene calls are TRBV30 and TRBJ2-1; TCRdb selects TRBD2, and the lack of DNA leaves this call unchecked. This CDR3 spans 15 amino acids. CDR1 and CDR2 (germline): GTSNPN, SVGIG (reference sequence). This chain's CDR3 is CAWSVGGLAYNEQFF.

The chain joins TRBV28 to TRBJ2-3; TCRdb proposes TRBD2, but this gene call is untestable without DNA. CDR3 length: 13 amino acids. CDR1 MDHEN and CDR2 SYDVKM come from the germline V gene. CDR3 loop: CASNGGAPDTQYF. The variable domain in full, with the rest retrieved from reference TRBV28 and TRBJ2-3, is DVKVTQSSRYLVKRTGEKVFLECVQDMDHENMFWYRQDPGLGLRLIYFSYDVKMKEKGDIPEGYSVSREKKERFSLILESASTNQTSMYLCASNGGAPDTQYFGPGTRLTVL.

The V call is TRBV18, the J call TRBJ2-5. The germline gives CDR1 KGHSH, CDR2 LQKENI. The CDR3 has 13 residues. This CDR3 is CASLPTDRETQYF.

This chain uses TRBV15 with TRBJ2-1. Germline CDR1 is LNHNV and CDR2 is YYDKDF (reference sequence). The CDR3 runs to 11 residues. CDR3 sequence: CATGSFNEQFF. Filled out from reference TRBV15 and TRBJ2-1, the complete variable domain reads DAMVIQNPRYQVTQFGKPVTLSCSQTLNHNVMYWYQQKSSQAPKLLFHYYDKDFNNEADTPDNFQSRRPNTSFCFLDIRSPGLGDTAMYLCATGSFNEQFFGPGTRLTVL.

The rearrangement links TRBV21-1 to TRBJ2-1; TCRdb lists TRBD1, though no DNA is available to test this call. TRBV21-1 has pseudogene status. The length of the CDR3 is 19 residues. CDR3 sequence reads: CASSNENRTRSRPYNEQFF.

The V call is TRBV7-9, the J call TRBJ1-1; TCRdb's assignment of TRBD1 cannot be checked, as there is no DNA. This CDR3 spans 17 amino acids. Germline V CDR1 and CDR2: SEHNR, FQNEAQ (reference sequence). CDR3 residues: CASSFGGRGSNRTEAFF.

The chain couples TRBV3-1 to TRBJ2-7; without DNA, the TCRdb call of TRBD1 cannot be checked. Germline-derived CDR1 and CDR2 are LGHDT and YNNKEL (reference sequence). The length of the CDR3 is 15 residues. CDR3 sequence reads: CASSQTGARIYEQYF.

The genes are TRBV9 and TRBJ2-3; TCRdb's assignment of TRBD2 cannot be checked, as there is no DNA. The CDR3 is 13 residues long. Looked up from germline, CDR1 is SGDLS and CDR2 is YYNGEE. This CDR3 reads CASSGESTDTQYF.

V gene TRBV2 combines with J gene TRBJ2-3; as DNA is missing, the TRBD1 call by TCRdb cannot be tested. Per the germline V gene, CDR1 is SNHLY and CDR2 is FYNNEI. This CDR3 spans 15 amino acids. CDR3 sequence reads: CASIGDRGPTDTQYF. The full variable domain, with the rest looked up from reference TRBV2 and TRBJ2-3, is EPEVTQTPSHQVTQMGQEVILRCVPISNHLYFYWYRQILGQKVEFLVSFYNNEISEKSEIFDDQFSVERPDGSNFTLKIRSTKLEDSAMYFCASIGDRGPTDTQYFGPGTRLTVL.

The V call is TRBV12-3 or TRBV12-4, the J call TRBJ1-4; TCRdb selects TRBD1, and the lack of DNA leaves this call unchecked. CDR3 length: 15 amino acids. The CDR3 sequence: CASSPGAPTNEKLFF.

CDR3 in amino acids: CATSFSTIAGGNEQYF. The chain links TRBV15 to TRBJ2-7; TCRdb names TRBD2, which stays unverified in the absence of DNA. CDR1 and CDR2 (germline): LNHNV, YYDKDF (reference sequence). The CDR3 extends over 16 amino acids.

The chain links TRBV7-3 to TRBJ2-1. This CDR3 is 14 amino acids long. Germline V gene sequence: CDR1 SGHTA, CDR2 FQGTGA. The CDR3 loop reads CASSDSSSYNEQFF.